This entry lists 5 T cell receptor beta chains sequenced from one sample in a study of blood T cell repertoires in COVID-19. Generated by immunoSEQ multiplex PCR, the TCRdb table keeps only in-frame clones and is missing some. The repertoire holds some 140,000 clones, with roughly 79% as singletons. Sequences were obtained from peripheral blood. All receptors come from a human donor in a cohort sampled during active COVID-19.

This clone occurred a few times. The rearrangement uses TRBV6-6 and TRBJ1-5; D uncertain. From germline, CDR1 is MNHNY and CDR2 SVGAGI (reference sequence). Trimming removed 4 bases from V and 5 bases from J, with 9 bases in between. The CDR3 has 13 residues. The CDR3 nucleotides are TGTGCCAGCAGTTCCGCGATAGATCAGCCCCAGCATTTT. Amino acids: CASSSAIDQPQHF.

This sequence joins TRBV5-5 and TRBJ2-7, with unresolved D. Germline loops: CDR1 SGHKS, CDR2 YYEKEE (reference sequence). The CDR3 runs 13 residues. With 1 base removed from V and 5 bases from J, the gap between germline ends came to 10 bases. The CDR3, as DNA: TGTGCCAGCAGCTTGAGCCCTTCGAACGAGCAGTACTTC. The encoded protein is CASSLSPSNEQYF.

This chain joins TRBV10-3 and TRBJ2-1, with D possibly matching TRBD1 (5 bases). Germline V gene lookup returns CDR1 ENHRY and CDR2 SYGVKD. The CDR3 consists of 16 residues. V gave up 2 bases and J gave up 6 bases, with 17 bases separating them. CDR3 bases: TGTGCCATCAGTGAGGAGCAGGGTTCGTTACGCAATGAGCAGTTCTTC. Translating it yields CAISEEQGSLRNEQFF.

The CDR3 loop is CASSPTGAGNTIYF. In DNA, the CDR3 is TGTGCCAGTAGCCCCACAGGGGCTGGAAACACCATATATTTT. The V call is TRBV19, the J call TRBJ1-3; TRBD1 aligns across 7 bases. Germline-derived CDR1 and CDR2 are LNHDA and SQIVND (reference sequence). After removal of 6 bases from V and 2 bases from J, the junction contained 4 bases not matched to a gene. The CDR3 loop spans 14 amino acids.

The chain joins TRBV6-5 to TRBJ2-7; 11 nucleotides line up with TRBD2. The germline CDR1 and CDR2 sequences are MNHEY and SVGAGI. The ends lost 6 bases at V and 4 bases at J; junction bases unmatched: 5. The CDR3 is 14 residues long. CDR3 nucleotides: TGTGCCAGCAGAATAGCGGGGGGGCTTTACGAGCAGTACTTC. Amino acids: CASRIAGGLYEQYF.